This TCR beta chain was identified in a study of CD8 T cells in ankylosing spondylitis. Trimming removed 3 bases from V and 6 bases from J, with 10 bases in between. The germline gives CDR1 SGHTA, CDR2 FQGNSA. This CDR3 contains 13 residues. Points from the study as a whole: Characteristic, it appeared, of ankylosing spondylitis blood was a TCR beta motif of 7 or 8 highly homologous variants. Within matched ankylosing spondylitis synovial fluid, disease-linked clones were reportedly significantly enriched.

MiXCR, applied by TCRdb to the 5' RACE reads, yields one record per CDR3 protein. The sample includes 100,000 to 150,000 distinct CDR3 sequences, roughly 8.8% seen only once; the top ten take 2.5% to 3.5%. This clonotype was counted many times. Its target is not known. The genes are TRBV7-2 and TRBJ2-3; D may be TRBD1 (5 bases). Sequencing was performed on blood, either unsorted or a sorted T cell fraction (not recorded which). The source is a male donor with ankylosing spondylitis or in good health (not recorded which). CDR3 sequence (DNA): TGTGCCAGCAGCTTTGGGGCCGGTGATACGCAGTATTTT. Translated: CASSFGAGDTQYF.